This T cell receptor (beta chain) was sequenced during a study of T cell clones after liver transplantation (dated by TCRdb to about 2019). In terms of the full investigation: ITN030ST, the source of the samples, was a randomized trial that attempted immunosuppression withdrawal within 2 years of liver transplantation. Blood samples were collected pre-transplant, then pre-randomization ahead of withdrawal, and finally post-randomization once withdrawal had either been completed or failed. Donor-reactive T cell clones were identified by TCRbeta sequencing following a pre-transplant mixed lymphocyte reaction and were subsequently tracked in post-transplant blood. No induction therapy was given to the subjects, and standard immunosuppression was administered until randomization at 12-24 months post-transplant. Third party-reactive TCRbeta sequences were also identified from pre-transplant MLRs to serve as an antigen-independent comparator for donor-reactive sequences. The studied cohort comprised 8 liver transplant recipients, 3 classified as tolerant and 5 as non-tolerant. Tolerance was defined as complete immunosuppression withdrawal for at least one year with no rise in liver enzymes beyond twice the upper limit of normal. Of the eight recipients, three were HCV-positive, while the remaining recipients had been transplanted for non-autoimmune, non-viral indications. Overall results and qualifications from the work: When repertoire turnover was taken into account, detection of donor-reactive sequences was significantly reduced in 7 of 8 subjects for CD4 and in 8 of 8 subjects for CD8. Because no allograft tissue specimens were available, donor-reactive T cells may have migrated into the graft instead of being deleted. In two subjects, low numbers of available donor cells limited the measurable donor-reactive repertoire. The conclusions were preliminary, being limited by small, heterogeneous patient numbers and by non-standardized post-transplant time points. In most of the 8 subjects, regardless of tolerance or HCV status, circulating donor-reactive CD4 TCRbeta sequences dropped significantly post-transplant. A greater decline was seen for donor-reactive sequences than for third party-reactive sequences, suggesting partial antigen-specific deletion unrelated to withdrawal success.

Frozen genomic DNA underwent high-throughput TCRbeta CDR3 sequencing by immunoSEQ, including PCR amplification, mapping, bias correction and internal controls. From the authors' description of their analysis: Only productive rearrangements were retained, and each unique TCRbeta sequence was defined by its CDR3 nucleotide sequence together with its V and J gene. For a sequence to be called donor-reactive, it needed a frequency of at least 0.01% and at least 5-fold expansion in CFSE-low cells compared with unstimulated pre-transplant cells. Minimum frequency thresholds were set for each subject based on the unstimulated sample with the lowest template count, ensuring at least 90% detection power. Jensen-Shannon divergence between the top 1000 TCRbeta sequences post- versus pre-transplant served as the measure of repertoire turnover. Two-sided Fisher's exact tests were used to test for changes in how often donor-reactive sequences were detected. TCRdb re-hosts the immuneACCESS table, in-frame sequences only. Its copies lack some clones; in the studies checked, an unresolved V gene accounts for under half of them, and the cause for the rest is not known. V, J and clone size reflect that table, while D and trimming were determined from the DNA. The sample has fewer than 65,000 clones on record, 70% to 75% of them singletons. About a tenth of the sample lies in the top ten.

In regard to this clone: It has no known antigen specificity. Base qualities are not at hand, and no much larger clone is one base apart.

There are 15 amino acids in the CDR3, from cysteine to phenylalanine inclusive. Here the CDR3 DNA is all that survives: 45 bases in frame from base 1. Taken from the germline V gene, the CDR1 and CDR2 loops are SGHRS and YFSETQ. A distance of 18 bases separates the germline ends of V and J, which lose 5 bases and 6 bases respectively. Thawed unstimulated PBMCs were stained for CD3, CD4 and CD8 and FACS-sorted into CD3+CD4+ and CD3+CD8+ populations. Randomization to immunosuppression withdrawal applied to every one of the 8 studied subjects. Genomic DNA was isolated with the Qiagen DNeasy Blood and Tissue Kit.

The sequences come from CD4+ T cells from blood, collected at the 22-month timepoint. The V and J genes are TRBV5-1 and TRBJ2-1; the D segment might be TRBD1 or TRBD2, since each matches 5 bases. This sequence originates from a human patient who received a liver transplant. Some T cells may be donor cells from the graft after a transplant. The CDR3 is CASRPRDQTGNEQFF. The nucleotide sequence reads as follows: TGCGCCAGCAGACCTCGGGACCAGACGGGCAATGAGCAGTTCTTC.